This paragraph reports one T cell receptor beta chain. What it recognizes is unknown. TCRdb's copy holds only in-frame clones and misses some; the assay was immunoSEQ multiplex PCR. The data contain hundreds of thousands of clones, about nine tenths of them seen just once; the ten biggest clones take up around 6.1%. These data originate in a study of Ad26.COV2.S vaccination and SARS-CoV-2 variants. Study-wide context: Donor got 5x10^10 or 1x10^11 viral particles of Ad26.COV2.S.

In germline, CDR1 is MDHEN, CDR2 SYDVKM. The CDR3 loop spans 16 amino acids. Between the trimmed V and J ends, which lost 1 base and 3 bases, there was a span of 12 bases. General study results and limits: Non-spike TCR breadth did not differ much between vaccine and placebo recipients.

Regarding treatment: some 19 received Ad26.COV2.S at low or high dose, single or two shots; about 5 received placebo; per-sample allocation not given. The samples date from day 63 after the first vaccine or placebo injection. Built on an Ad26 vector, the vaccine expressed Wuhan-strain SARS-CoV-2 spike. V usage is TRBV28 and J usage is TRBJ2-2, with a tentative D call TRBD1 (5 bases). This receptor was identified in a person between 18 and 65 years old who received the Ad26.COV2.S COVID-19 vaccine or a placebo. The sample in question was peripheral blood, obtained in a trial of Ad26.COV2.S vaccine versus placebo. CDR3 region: CASSLLLPRDTGELFF. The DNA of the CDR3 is TGTGCCAGCAGTTTATTGCTTCCCAGGGACACCGGGGAGCTGTTTTTT.